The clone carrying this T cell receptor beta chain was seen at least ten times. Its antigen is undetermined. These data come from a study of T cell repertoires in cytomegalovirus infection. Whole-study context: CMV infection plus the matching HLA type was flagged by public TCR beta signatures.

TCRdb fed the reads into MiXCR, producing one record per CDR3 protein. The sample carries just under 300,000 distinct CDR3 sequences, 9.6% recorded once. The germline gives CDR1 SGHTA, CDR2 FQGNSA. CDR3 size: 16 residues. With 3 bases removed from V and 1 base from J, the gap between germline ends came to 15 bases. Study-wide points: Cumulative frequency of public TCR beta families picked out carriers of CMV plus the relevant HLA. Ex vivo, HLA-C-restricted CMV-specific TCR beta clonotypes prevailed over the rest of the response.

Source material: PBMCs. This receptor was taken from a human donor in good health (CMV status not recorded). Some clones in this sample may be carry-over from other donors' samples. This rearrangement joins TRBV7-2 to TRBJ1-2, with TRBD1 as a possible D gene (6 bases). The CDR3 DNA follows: TGTGCCAGCAGCTTGGACAGTATCGCCTTTAACTATGGCTACACCTTC. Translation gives CASSLDSIAFNYGYTF.